The 2 T cell receptor beta chains below all came from one sample that was sequenced in a study of response to subunit inactivated influenza vaccine. One entry per CDR3 protein, called by TCRdb with MiXCR from the RT-PCR reads. The table includes 710,000 or so distinct CDR3 sequences, about a sixth detected once. The sequenced sample was PBMCs from blood, obtained 11 to 12 days after vaccination. The receptors derive from a man between 50 and 59 years old who received an inactivated influenza vaccine.

The rearrangement joins TRBV7-2 to TRBJ2-7, with 12 bases matching TRBD1. J gave up 2 bases and V 1 base, and 3 bases lay outside the gene matches. This CDR3 is 16 amino acids long. CDR1 and CDR2 (germline): SGHTA, FQGNSA. Here the CDR3 DNA reads TGTGCCAGCAGCTTAGTTGGGACAGGGGGCGCCTACGAGCAGTACTTC. Amino acid sequence: CASSLVGTGGAYEQYF.

This clonotype was seen a handful of times. DNA for the CDR3: TGTGCCAGCAGCTTAGTCGGGGACGCCTACGAGCAGTACTTC. Amino acids: CASSLVGDAYEQYF. The rearrangement links TRBV7-6 to TRBJ2-7; TRBD1 or TRBD2 may be the D gene (5 bases each). The CDR3 covers 14 residues. The germline V and J ends were trimmed by 1 base and 2 bases, with 9 bases remaining between them. Germline loops: CDR1 SGHVS, CDR2 FNYEAQ. Together with reference TRBV7-6 and TRBJ2-7, the CDR3 gives the full variable domain: GAGVSQSPRYKVTKRGQDVALRCDPISGHVSLYWYRQALGQGPEFLTYFNYEAQQDKSGLPNDRFSAERPEGSISTLTIQRTEQRDSAMYRCASSLVGDAYEQYFGPGTRLTVT.